This T cell receptor beta chain was identified during a study of T cell clonotyping in hematopoietic cell transplantation. Whole-study results and caveats: No sorting was done, leaving CD4 and CD8 contributions mixed.

To note about this clone: Its antigen is unknown.

Only in-frame clones appear in the TCRdb table, and some are missing; sequencing was by immunoSEQ multiplex PCR. The table includes 25,000 to 30,000 clones, 80% to 95% detected once. In germline, CDR1 is SGHTA, CDR2 FQGNSA. V lost 3 bases and J 4 bases, leaving 9 bases between the germline ends. The CDR3 covers 13 residues. Sequenced material: PBMCs, taken 100 days after allogeneic stem cell transplant. The clonotype was recovered from a female patient between 50 and 59 years old who had an allogeneic stem cell transplant from a related donor, so the T cells may come from the graft donor. Some clones in this sample may be carry-over from other donors' samples. The chain joins TRBV7-2 to TRBJ1-2; no reliable D call. The CDR3 nucleotides read TGTGCCAGCAGCTTTTCGAGCCTCTATGGCTACACCTTC. Translated, it gives CASSFSSLYGYTF.